These 32 T cell receptor beta chains came from one sample sequenced in a study of CD4 T cells in relation to SARS-CoV-2 and coronaviruses. The assay was immunoSEQ multiplex PCR, and TCRdb's table has in-frame clones only and misses some. The sample lists tens of thousands of clones, about 90% occurring once. The sequencing input was naive CD4+ T cells from PBMCs. Subset described: naive CD4+ T cells isolated by negative enrichment. These receptors were collected from an adult with COVID-19.

The rearrangement links TRBV19 to TRBJ2-7, with 16 bases identical to TRBD2. The CDR3 totals 19 residues. Per germline, CDR1 LNHDA and CDR2 SQIVND (reference sequence). The V and J ends lost 4 bases and 4 bases, in that order; junction bases with no gene match: 13. The CDR3 bases are TGTGCCAGTAGTAAAACTTCACCGGGACTAGCGGGAGGGGGTTACGAGCAGTACTTC. As protein: CASSKTSPGLAGGGYEQYF.

The genes are TRBV27 and TRBJ2-1, with D unresolved. The CDR3 loop spans 11 amino acids. Germline values: CDR1 MNHEY, CDR2 SMNVEV (reference sequence). V lost 5 bases and J lost 9, with 8 bases in between. The CDR3 spells CASSLPREQFF. DNA of the CDR3: TGTGCCAGCAGTCTCCCTCGTGAGCAGTTCTTC.

This chain links TRBV15 with TRBJ1-5; 7 bases are shared with TRBD1. Germline values: CDR1 LNHNV, CDR2 YYDKDF (reference sequence). The trim removed 4 bases at V and 4 bases at J, leaving 1 base unmatched. The length of the CDR3 is 13 residues. CDR3 nucleotide sequence: TGTGCCACCAGCACACAGGGGAATCAGCCCCAGCATTTT. Protein: CATSTQGNQPQHF.

The chain is built from TRBV7-2 and TRBJ2-3; TRBD1 is a possible D gene (5 bases). The ends were cut back, 1 base at V and 2 bases at J, with 19 bases in the middle. Germline V gene sequence: CDR1 SGHTA, CDR2 FQGNSA. The length of the CDR3 is 18 residues. The CDR3 DNA reads TGTGCCAGCAGCTTAGGAACCCCCGCCAGGGCCATCACAGATACGCAGTATTTT. This sequence encodes CASSLGTPARAITDTQYF.

V and J are TRBV7-2 and TRBJ2-5; 14 positions agree with TRBD2. Germline V lookup: CDR1 SGHTA, CDR2 FQGNSA. The V and J ends lost 2 bases and 5 bases, in that order; junction bases with no gene match: 7. CDR3 size: 17 residues. DNA for the CDR3: TGTGCCAGCAGCTTACAAAAGGGACTAGCGGGAGTTGAGACCCAGTACTTC. Translated, it gives CASSLQKGLAGVETQYF.

This rearrangement joins TRBV2 to TRBJ2-3; D is undetermined. The germline CDR1 and CDR2 sequences are SNHLY and FYNNEI. The length of the CDR3 is 18 residues. Trimming shortened V by 4 bases and J by 0 bases, and 20 bases separated the two germline ends. The CDR3 region is CASSVEVDPLWSTDTQYF. In DNA form, the CDR3 reads TGTGCCAGCAGTGTGGAAGTGGACCCACTCTGGAGCACAGATACGCAGTATTTT. Complete variable domain (other parts from reference TRBV2 and TRBJ2-3): EPEVTQTPSHQVTQMGQEVILRCVPISNHLYFYWYRQILGQKVEFLVSFYNNEISEKSEIFDDQFSVERPDGSNFTLKIRSTKLEDSAMYFCASSVEVDPLWSTDTQYFGPGTRLTVL.

This sequence joins TRBV3-1 (or the pseudogene TRBV3-2) and TRBJ2-1, with TRBD2 matching 15 bases. Germline V gene sequence: CDR1 LGHDT, CDR2 YNNKEL (reference sequence). The length of the CDR3 is 17 residues. Trimming took 3 bases from V and 6 from J; bases not matched to a gene: 6. CDR3: CASSHYRGLAGGNEQFF. CDR3 coding DNA: TGTGCCAGCAGCCACTATAGGGGACTAGCGGGAGGCAATGAGCAGTTCTTC.

The table lists this clone with a count of one. The rearrangement joins TRBV7-9 to TRBJ2-1; perhaps TRBD2 as D (6 bases). V lost 2 bases, J lost 7 bases, and 27 bases lay in between. The CDR3 length is 19 residues. From germline, CDR1 is SEHNR and CDR2 FQNEAQ (reference sequence). DNA of the CDR3: TGTGCCAGCAGCTTAAGGTTTATCGCAGGGAGGATCGTAAGGAATGAGCAGTTCTTC. Protein sequence: CASSLRFIAGRIVRNEQFF.

V is TRBV28 and J is TRBJ1-1; unclear D gene. The CDR3 totals 10 residues. V lost 8 bases and J lost 7, with 8 bases in between. From germline, CDR1 is MDHEN and CDR2 SYDVKM. The CDR3 coding sequence is TGTGCCAGCGGACCTATTGAAGCTTTCTTT. As protein: CASGPIEAFF.

This chain links TRBV19 with TRBJ2-5; 9 positions agree with TRBD1. This CDR3 has 13 residues. The germline CDR1 and CDR2 sequences are LNHDA and SQIVND (reference sequence). The trim removed 3 bases at V and 5 bases at J, leaving 1 base unmatched. CDR3 loop: CASSMGQGETQYF. Here the CDR3 DNA reads TGTGCCAGTAGTATGGGACAGGGCGAGACCCAGTACTTC.

The chain carries TRBV6-2 or TRBV6-3 and TRBJ1-5, with D possibly matching TRBD1 (5 bases). The V gene's germline CDR1 is MNHEY and CDR2 SVGEGT. With 1 base removed from V and 6 bases from J, the gap between germline ends came to 13 bases. The CDR3 sequence is 15 residues long. CDR3 nucleotide sequence: TGTGCCAGCAGTTACTTCGGGCAGGGTAGTCAGCCCCAGCATTTT. As protein: CASSYFGQGSQPQHF.

The V gene is TRBV4-2, the J gene TRBJ2-1; TRBD2 aligns across 11 bases. V shed 4 bases and J 0 bases; nucleotides not matched to a gene: 2. The CDR3 has 16 amino acids. Germline V CDR1 and CDR2: LGHNA, YNFKEQ. The CDR3 region has the DNA TGTGCCAGCAGCCCGCTAGCGGGAGGCTCCTACAATGAGCAGTTCTTC. It encodes CASSPLAGGSYNEQFF.

This clone was counted once. The V and J genes are TRBV19 and TRBJ2-1; 7 bases match TRBD2. In germline, CDR1 is LNHDA, CDR2 SQIVND (reference sequence). The CDR3 totals 13 residues. Losses at the gene ends were 5 bases for V and 7 bases for J; bases not matched to a gene: 5. The CDR3 protein is CASSLREMNEQFF. For the CDR3, the DNA is TGTGCCAGTAGTTTGCGGGAGATGAATGAGCAGTTCTTC.

For the CDR3, the DNA is TGTGCCACCAGTGATTCGAGCGGGATAGTCTACAATGAGCAGTTCTTC. It translates to CATSDSSGIVYNEQFF. V gene TRBV24-1 combines with J gene TRBJ2-1; 7 bases fit TRBD2. The CDR3 covers 16 residues. Germline V gene sequence: CDR1 KGHDR, CDR2 SFDVKD. Trimming took 2 bases from V and 3 from J; bases not matched to a gene: 6.

V is TRBV3-1 (or the pseudogene TRBV3-2) and J is TRBJ2-1; 7 positions agree with TRBD2. Trimming took 1 base from V and 8 from J; bases not matched to a gene: 8. Germline CDR1 and CDR2: LGHDT and YNNKEL (reference sequence). The CDR3 spans 15 residues. DNA of the CDR3: TGTGCCAGCAGCCAAGGGTATGAGCGGGACTATGAGCAGTTCTTC. As protein: CASSQGYERDYEQFF.

The V and J genes are TRBV9 and TRBJ2-1; 9 bases line up with TRBD2. CDR3 size: 16 residues. Germline CDR1 is SGDLS and CDR2 is YYNGEE. The junction had 6 bases not matched to a gene; V was cut back by 5 bases and J by 0 bases. CDR3 amino acids: CASSLNSGSSYNEQFF. The CDR3 DNA reads TGTGCCAGCAGTCTCAATAGCGGGAGCTCCTACAATGAGCAGTTCTTC.

The V and J genes are TRBV19 and TRBJ2-7, with 12 positions matching TRBD1. Germline trimming cut 4 bases from V and 7 bases from J; bases unmatched to any gene: 8. The CDR3 is 15 amino acids. Germline V gene sequence: CDR1 LNHDA, CDR2 SQIVND (reference sequence). The CDR3, as DNA: TGTGCCAGTAGTAGACCCGGGACAGGGGGCGAAGAGCAGTACTTC. Translation: CASSRPGTGGEEQYF.

This clone was observed once. V is TRBV5-1 and J is TRBJ1-4, with 7 bases aligning to TRBD1. The length of the CDR3 is 14 residues. In germline, CDR1 is SGHRS, CDR2 YFSETQ. Losses at the gene ends were 4 bases for V and 10 bases for J; bases not matched to a gene: 10. The DNA of the CDR3 is TGCGCCAGCAGCCCGACAGGGATGTTTGGAAAACTGTTTTTT. It specifies CASSPTGMFGKLFF.

The chain has TRBV7-2 and TRBJ2-1, with TRBD2 identical over 8 bases. Trimming removed 7 bases from V and 5 bases from J; junction bases left unmatched: 7. CDR1 and CDR2 from the germline V gene are SGHTA and FQGNSA. This CDR3 has 14 residues. The CDR3 DNA follows: TGTGCCAGCAAGGGTTGGCGGGAGGACAATGAGCAGTTCTTC. It specifies CASKGWREDNEQFF.

The chain is built from TRBV19 and TRBJ2-5; tentative D call: TRBD2 (6 bases). This CDR3 has 13 amino acids. Trimming took off 4 bases at V and 3 bases at J, with 9 bases between the two ends. Germline loops: CDR1 LNHDA, CDR2 SQIVND (reference sequence). Here the CDR3 reads CASSSWGEETQYF. The CDR3 region has the DNA TGTGCCAGTAGTAGTTGGGGGGAAGAGACCCAGTACTTC.

The CDR3 loop reads CAISESRAGANEGYTF. DNA of the CDR3: TGTGCCATCAGTGAGTCTCGGGCGGGGGCTAATGAGGGCTACACCTTC. The V and J genes are TRBV10-3 and TRBJ1-2; a possible D gene is TRBD1 (6 bases). From germline, CDR1 is ENHRY and CDR2 SYGVKD. CDR3 length: 16 amino acids. Trimming took off 0 bases at V and 8 bases at J, with 19 bases between the two ends.

This clone was seen a single time. This chain uses TRBV7-6 with TRBJ2-7; tentative D call: TRBD1 (5 bases). Trimming pared 1 base from V and 5 bases from J, leaving 12 bases between. The CDR3 runs to 14 residues. Germline V lookup: CDR1 SGHVS, CDR2 FNYEAQ. Here the CDR3 reads CASSLVGPGNEQYF. The DNA of the CDR3 is TGTGCCAGCAGCTTAGTCGGCCCAGGGAACGAGCAGTACTTC. Based on the CDR3 plus reference TRBV7-6 and TRBJ2-7, the full variable domain is GAGVSQSPRYKVTKRGQDVALRCDPISGHVSLYWYRQALGQGPEFLTYFNYEAQQDKSGLPNDRFSAERPEGSISTLTIQRTEQRDSAMYRCASSLVGPGNEQYFGPGTRLTVT.

The chain combines TRBV3-1 (or the pseudogene TRBV3-2) with TRBJ1-1; D is ambiguous. The CDR3 length is 15 residues. Looked up from germline, CDR1 is LGHDT and CDR2 is YNNKEL (reference sequence). With 2 bases removed from V and 0 bases from J, the gap between germline ends came to 10 bases. CDR3 DNA sequence: TGTGCCAGCAGCCAATATTCCGGGGTGAACACTGAAGCTTTCTTT. It encodes CASSQYSGVNTEAFF.

J is TRBJ1-2 and V is TRBV6-5; 9 nucleotides align to TRBD1. The V segment lost 0 bases and the J segment 6 bases; nucleotides outside the gene matches: 8. This CDR3 is 16 amino acids long. Germline CDR1 and CDR2: MNHEY and SVGAGI. The CDR3 sequence: CASSYSAVRTGDGYTF. The CDR3 nucleotides read TGTGCCAGCAGTTACTCGGCCGTCCGGACAGGGGATGGCTACACCTTC.

The chain joins TRBV30 to TRBJ1-2; TRBD1 is a possible D gene (6 bases). From germline, CDR1 is GTSNPN and CDR2 SVGIG (reference sequence). This CDR3 has 14 residues. V gave up 0 bases and J gave up 7 bases, with 15 bases separating them. The CDR3 here is CAWSVLRGAGGYTF. The DNA for the CDR3 is TGTGCCTGGAGTGTTCTCCGGGGGGCGGGTGGCTACACCTTC.

This clone was recorded once. The chain recombines TRBV4-1 with TRBJ2-1; 7 nucleotides align to TRBD2. V trimming: 0 bases; J trimming: 7 bases; junction bases outside the gene matches: 12. The germline gives CDR1 MGHRA, CDR2 YSYEKL. The CDR3 runs to 17 residues. CDR3 protein: CASSQDHRREYGNEQFF. The CDR3 nucleotides read TGCGCCAGCAGCCAAGATCATCGGCGGGAGTATGGGAATGAGCAGTTCTTC.

CDR3 loop: CASSWGPGATNEKLFF. The CDR3 DNA sequence: TGCGCCAGCAGCTGGGGCCCGGGTGCAACTAATGAAAAACTGTTTTTT. This chain joins TRBV5-1 and TRBJ1-4, with D perhaps matching TRBD1 (5 bases). V dropped 3 bases and J dropped 0 bases, with 12 bases sitting between them. The CDR3 length is 16 residues. Germline V lookup: CDR1 SGHRS, CDR2 YFSETQ.

The rearrangement links TRBV7-2 to TRBJ2-2; 9 bases agree with TRBD2. The trim removed 0 bases at V and 4 bases at J, leaving 6 bases unmatched. The CDR3 length is 17 residues. In germline, CDR1 is SGHTA, CDR2 FQGNSA. The CDR3 region is CASSLARLREGTGELFF. The CDR3, as DNA: TGTGCCAGCAGCTTAGCGCGGTTGCGGGAGGGCACCGGGGAGCTGTTTTTT.

This rearrangement joins TRBV7-2 to TRBJ2-5; D unresolved. Germline CDR1 SGHTA, CDR2 FQGNSA. V was clipped by 5 bases and J by 2 bases, with 15 bases between them. The CDR3 length is 15 residues. The CDR3 sequence: CASSPFRARQETQYF. DNA of the CDR3: TGTGCCAGCAGCCCGTTCCGGGCCCGTCAAGAGACCCAGTACTTC.

V usage is TRBV6-4 and J usage is TRBJ2-1; weak D call: TRBD2 (6 bases). V dropped 4 bases and J dropped 6 bases, with 10 bases sitting between them. The CDR3 extends over 13 amino acids. Germline assignment: CDR1 MRHNA and CDR2 SNTAGT. The CDR3 sequence is CASSASESNEQFF. The CDR3 DNA reads TGTGCCAGCAGTGCTAGCGAGAGCAATGAGCAGTTCTTC.

This clone was found once. The rearrangement uses TRBV24-1 and TRBJ2-1, with D possibly being TRBD2 (6 bases). The CDR3 has 15 residues. Germline lookup yields CDR1 KGHDR and CDR2 SFDVKD. V was clipped by 5 bases and J by 5 bases, with 15 bases between them. CDR3 loop: CATSVWRGSHNEQFF. CDR3 DNA: TGTGCCACCAGTGTATGGAGGGGATCCCACAATGAGCAGTTCTTC.

The chain combines TRBV28 with TRBJ1-2, with D perhaps TRBD1 (6 bases). Germline values: CDR1 MDHEN, CDR2 SYDVKM. V was clipped by 3 bases and J by 0 bases, with 17 bases between them. The CDR3 sequence is 17 residues long. CDR3 sequence (DNA): TGTGCCAGCAGTTTTGGGACCGGGACAAGAACTAACTATGGCTACACCTTC. Protein: CASSFGTGTRTNYGYTF.